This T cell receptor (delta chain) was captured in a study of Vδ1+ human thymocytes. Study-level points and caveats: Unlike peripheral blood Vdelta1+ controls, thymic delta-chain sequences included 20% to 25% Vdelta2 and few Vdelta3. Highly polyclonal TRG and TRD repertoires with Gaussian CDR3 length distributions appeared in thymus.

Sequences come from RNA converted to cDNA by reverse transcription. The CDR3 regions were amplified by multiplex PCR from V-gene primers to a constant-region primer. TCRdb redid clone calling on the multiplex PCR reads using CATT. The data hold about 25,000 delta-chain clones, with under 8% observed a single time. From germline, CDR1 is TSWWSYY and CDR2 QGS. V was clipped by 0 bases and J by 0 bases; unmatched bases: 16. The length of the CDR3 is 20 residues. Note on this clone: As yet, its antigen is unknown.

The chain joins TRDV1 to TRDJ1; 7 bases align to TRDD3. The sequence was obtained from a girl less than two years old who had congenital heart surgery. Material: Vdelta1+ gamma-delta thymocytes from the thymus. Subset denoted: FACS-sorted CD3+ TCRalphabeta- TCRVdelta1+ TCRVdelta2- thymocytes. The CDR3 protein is CALGELSGYAYPRDTDKLIF. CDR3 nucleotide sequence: TGTGCTCTTGGGGAACTAAGTGGATACGCGTATCCACGAGACACCGATAAACTCATCTTT.